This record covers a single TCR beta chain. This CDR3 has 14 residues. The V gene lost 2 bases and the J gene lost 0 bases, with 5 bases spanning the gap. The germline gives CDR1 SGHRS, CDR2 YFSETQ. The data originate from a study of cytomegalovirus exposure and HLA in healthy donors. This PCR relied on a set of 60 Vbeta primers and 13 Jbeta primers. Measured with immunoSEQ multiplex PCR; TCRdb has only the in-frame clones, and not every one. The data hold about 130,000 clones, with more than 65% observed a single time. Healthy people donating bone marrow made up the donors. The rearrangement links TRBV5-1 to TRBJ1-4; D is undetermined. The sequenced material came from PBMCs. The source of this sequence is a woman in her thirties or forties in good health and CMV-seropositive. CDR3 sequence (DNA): TGCGCCAGCAGCTTCCTTGCAACTAATGAAAAACTGTTTTTT. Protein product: CASSFLATNEKLFF. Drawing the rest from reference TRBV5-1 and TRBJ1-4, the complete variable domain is KAGVTQTPRYLIKTRGQQVTLSCSPISGHRSVSWYQQTPGQGLQFLFEYFSETQRNKGNFPGRFSGRQFSNSRSEMNVSTLELGDSALYLCASSFLATNEKLFFGSGTQLSVL.